This TCR beta chain was sequenced for a study of neurological immune-mediated disorders. The V end lost 0 bases, the J end lost 3 bases, and 12 bases lay between the germline ends. The CDR3 is 15 residues long. Germline CDR1 is LGHNA and CDR2 is YNFKEQ. MiXCR, applied by TCRdb to the 5' RACE reads, yields one record per CDR3 protein. The table lists approximately 41,000 distinct CDR3 sequences, 2.5% of them singletons. This clonotype has at least ten counts. The sequence was obtained from a young man with multiple sclerosis. Source material: PBMCs. The rearrangement links TRBV4-2 to TRBJ2-7, with TRBD2 as a possible D gene (5 bases). The CDR3 here is CASSQDRGGIYEQYF. CDR3 nucleotides: TGTGCCAGCAGCCAAGACAGAGGAGGCATCTACGAGCAGTACTTC.